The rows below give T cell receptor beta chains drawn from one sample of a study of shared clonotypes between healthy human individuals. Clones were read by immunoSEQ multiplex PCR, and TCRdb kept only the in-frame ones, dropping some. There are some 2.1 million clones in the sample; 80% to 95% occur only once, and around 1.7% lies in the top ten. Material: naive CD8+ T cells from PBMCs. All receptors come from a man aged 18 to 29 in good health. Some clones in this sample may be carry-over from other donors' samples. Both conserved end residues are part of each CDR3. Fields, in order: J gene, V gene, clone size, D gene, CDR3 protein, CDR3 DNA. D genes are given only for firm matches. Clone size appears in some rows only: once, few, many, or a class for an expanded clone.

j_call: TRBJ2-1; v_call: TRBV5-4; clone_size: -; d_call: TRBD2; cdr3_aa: CASSIDPTSGSLDSYNEQFF; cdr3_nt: TGTGCCAGCTCTATCGATCCGACTAGCGGATCCCTAGACTCCTACAATGAGCAGTTCTTC
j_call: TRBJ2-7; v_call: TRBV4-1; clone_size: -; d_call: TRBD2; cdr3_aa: CASSQDRGLASTYEQYF; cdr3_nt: TGCGCCAGCAGCCAAGATCGGGGACTAGCGTCTACCTACGAGCAGTACTTC
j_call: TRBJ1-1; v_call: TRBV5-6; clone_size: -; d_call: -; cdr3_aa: CASSLAQGRNTEAFF; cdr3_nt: TGTGCCAGCAGCTTGGCCCAGGGACGGAACACTGAAGCTTTCTTT
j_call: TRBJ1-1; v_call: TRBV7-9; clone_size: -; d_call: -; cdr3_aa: CASSLAEGYTEAFF; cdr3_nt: TGTGCCAGCAGCTTAGCGGAGGGGTACACTGAAGCTTTCTTT
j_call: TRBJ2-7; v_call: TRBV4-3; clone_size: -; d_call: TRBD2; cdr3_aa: CASSQDRELAGYEQYF; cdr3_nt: TGCGCCAGCAGCCAAGATCGGGAGCTAGCGGGTTACGAGCAGTACTTC
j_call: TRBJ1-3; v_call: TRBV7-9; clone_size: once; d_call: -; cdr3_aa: CASIAGVRSGNTIYF; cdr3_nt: TGTGCCAGCATAGCGGGGGTTCGCTCTGGAAACACCATATATTTT
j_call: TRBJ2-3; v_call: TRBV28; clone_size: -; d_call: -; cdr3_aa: CASSSGWGDADTQYF; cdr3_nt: TGTGCCAGCAGCTCCGGGTGGGGGGACGCAGATACGCAGTATTTT
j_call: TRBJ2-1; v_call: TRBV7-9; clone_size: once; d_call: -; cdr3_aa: CASSLGLAEQFF; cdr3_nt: TGTGCCAGCAGCTTAGGCCTAGCTGAGCAGTTCTTC
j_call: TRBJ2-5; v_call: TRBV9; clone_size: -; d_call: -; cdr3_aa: CASSVRGVQETQYF; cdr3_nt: TGTGCCAGCAGCGTAAGAGGGGTCCAAGAGACCCAGTACTTC
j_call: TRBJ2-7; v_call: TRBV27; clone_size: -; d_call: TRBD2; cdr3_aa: CASSSGLAGGPEQYF; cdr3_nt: TGTGCCAGCAGTTCAGGACTAGCGGGAGGGCCCGAGCAGTACTTC
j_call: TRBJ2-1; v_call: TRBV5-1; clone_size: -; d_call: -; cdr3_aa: CASSLEGRPSSNEQFF; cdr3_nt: TGCGCCAGCAGCTTGGAAGGGAGACCCTCCTCCAATGAGCAGTTCTTC
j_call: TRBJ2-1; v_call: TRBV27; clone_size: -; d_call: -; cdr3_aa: CASSFLVRGSAYNEQFF; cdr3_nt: TGTGCCAGCAGTTTCCTCGTTCGGGGTAGTGCCTACAATGAGCAGTTCTTC
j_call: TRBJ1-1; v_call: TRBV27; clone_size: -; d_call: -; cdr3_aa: CASSFGPGADISEAFF; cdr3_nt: TGTGCCAGCAGTTTCGGCCCGGGGGCGGATATCTCGGAAGCTTTCTTT
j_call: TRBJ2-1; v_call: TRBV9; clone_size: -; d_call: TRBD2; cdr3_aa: CASSLGLAGQQFF; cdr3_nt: TGTGCCAGCAGCCTGGGACTAGCGGGCCAGCAGTTCTTC
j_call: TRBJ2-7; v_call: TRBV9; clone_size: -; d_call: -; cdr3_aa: CASSVGVSYEQYF; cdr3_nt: TGTGCCAGCAGCGTGGGGGTCTCCTACGAGCAGTACTTC
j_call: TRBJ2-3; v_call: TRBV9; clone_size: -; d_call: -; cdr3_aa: CASSVYGDTDTQYF; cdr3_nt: TGTGCCAGCAGCGTATACGGTGACACAGATACGCAGTATTTT
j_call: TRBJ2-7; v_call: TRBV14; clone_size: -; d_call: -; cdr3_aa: CASSHRPVSSYEQYF; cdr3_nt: TGTGCCAGCAGCCACAGACCCGTCAGCTCCTACGAGCAGTACTTC
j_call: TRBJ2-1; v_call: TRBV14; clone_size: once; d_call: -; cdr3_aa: CASSQVASSYNEQFF; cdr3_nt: TGTGCCAGCAGCCAAGTTGCGAGCTCCTACAATGAGCAGTTCTTC
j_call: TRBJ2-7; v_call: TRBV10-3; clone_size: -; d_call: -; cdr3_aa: CAISIAERDEQYF; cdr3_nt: TGTGCCATCTCCATAGCGGAGAGGGACGAGCAGTACTTC
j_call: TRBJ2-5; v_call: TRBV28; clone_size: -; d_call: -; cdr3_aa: CASSFFGPSETQYF; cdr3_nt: TGTGCCAGCAGTTTCTTTGGTCCCTCGGAGACCCAGTACTTC
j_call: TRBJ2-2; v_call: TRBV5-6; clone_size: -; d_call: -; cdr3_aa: CASTTTGAFRTGELFF; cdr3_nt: TGTGCCAGCACCACCACGGGGGCCTTCCGTACCGGGGAGCTGTTTTTT
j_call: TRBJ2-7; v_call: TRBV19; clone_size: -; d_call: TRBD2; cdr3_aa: CASSIYGGSAYEQYF; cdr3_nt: TGTGCCAGTAGTATTTATGGCGGGAGCGCCTACGAGCAGTACTTC
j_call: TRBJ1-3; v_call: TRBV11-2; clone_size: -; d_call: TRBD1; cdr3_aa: CASSSDRGTGNTIYF; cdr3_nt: TGTGCCAGCAGCTCAGACAGGGGAACTGGAAACACCATATATTTT
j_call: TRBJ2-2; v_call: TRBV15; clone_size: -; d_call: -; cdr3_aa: CATQRAPGAAGELFF; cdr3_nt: TGTGCCACCCAACGGGCGCCAGGGGCGGCCGGGGAGCTGTTTTTT
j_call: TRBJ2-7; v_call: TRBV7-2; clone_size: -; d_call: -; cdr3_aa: CASSLASGGFYEQYF; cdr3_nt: TGTGCCAGCAGCTTAGCTTCCGGGGGTTTTTACGAGCAGTACTTC
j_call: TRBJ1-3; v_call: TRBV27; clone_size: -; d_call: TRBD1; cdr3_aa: CASSSTGDPGNTIYF; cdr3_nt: TGTGCCAGCAGTTCGACAGGGGACCCTGGAAACACCATATATTTT
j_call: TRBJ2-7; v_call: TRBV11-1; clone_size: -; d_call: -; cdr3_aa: CASSLGRDGEEQYF; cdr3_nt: TGTGCCAGCAGCTTAGGCAGGGATGGGGAGGAGCAGTACTTC
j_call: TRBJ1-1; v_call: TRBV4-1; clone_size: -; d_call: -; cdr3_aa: CASSIRHGMNTEAFF; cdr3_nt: TGCGCCAGCAGTATAAGACACGGTATGAACACTGAAGCTTTCTTT
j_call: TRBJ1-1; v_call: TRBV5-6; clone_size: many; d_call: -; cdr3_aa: CASSLGDTEAFF; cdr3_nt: TGTGCCAGCAGCTTGGGGGACACTGAAGCTTTCTTT
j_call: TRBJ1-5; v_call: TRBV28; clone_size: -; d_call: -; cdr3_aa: CASSYPRGRSNQPQHF; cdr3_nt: TGTGCCAGCAGTTACCCGAGGGGGAGAAGCAATCAGCCCCAGCATTTT
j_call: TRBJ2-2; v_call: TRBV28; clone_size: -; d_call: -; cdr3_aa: CASTGLAGATGELFF; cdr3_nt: TGTGCCAGCACCGGGCTGGCGGGGGCAACCGGGGAGCTGTTTTTT
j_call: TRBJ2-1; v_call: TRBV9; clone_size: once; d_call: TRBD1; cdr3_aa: CASSVDLTGAYNEQFF; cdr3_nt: TGTGCCAGCAGCGTAGACCTGACAGGGGCTTACAATGAGCAGTTCTTC
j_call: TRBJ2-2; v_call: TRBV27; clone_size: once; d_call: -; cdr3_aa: CASSDVVGTGELFF; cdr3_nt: TGTGCCAGCAGTGATGTGGTTGGGACCGGGGAGCTGTTTTTT
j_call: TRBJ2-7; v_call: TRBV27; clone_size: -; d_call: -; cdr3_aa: CASSLALSSYEQYF; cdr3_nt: TGTGCCAGCAGTTTAGCCTTAAGCTCCTACGAGCAGTACTTC
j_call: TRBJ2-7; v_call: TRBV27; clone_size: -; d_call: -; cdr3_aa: CASTLGSGSYEQYF; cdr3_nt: TGTGCCAGCACCCTGGGGAGCGGCTCCTACGAGCAGTACTTC
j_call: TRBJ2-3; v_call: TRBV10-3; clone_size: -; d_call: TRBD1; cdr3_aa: CAITLGQGGSTDTQYF; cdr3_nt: TGTGCCATCACCCTGGGACAGGGAGGATCCACAGATACGCAGTATTTT